These 7 T cell receptor beta chains came from one sample sequenced in a study of T-cell reconstitution after alpha-beta-depleted transplantation in children. A library of TCRbeta sequences, prepared with unique molecular identifiers, was generated. TCRdb passed the PCR reads through MiXCR, listing each CDR3 protein once. The data hold 480,000 or so distinct CDR3 sequences, with roughly a tenth observed a single time. Sequenced here: PBMCs, sampled before TCRalphabeta/CD19-depleted stem cell transplant. Receptors were obtained from a child aged 2-9 years with inherited bone marrow failure, due to receive a stem cell transplant.

The chain links TRBV2 to TRBJ2-3, with D possibly matching TRBD2 (6 bases). The V end lost 4 bases, the J end lost 2 bases, and 16 bases lay between the germline ends. The CDR3 has 16 amino acids. Germline-derived CDR1 and CDR2 are SNHLY and FYNNEI. The CDR3 nucleotides read TGTGCCAGCAGTGGAGGTGGGACTTTTCTCACAGATACGCAGTATTTT. Translation: CASSGGGTFLTDTQYF.

This clonotype has a count of ten or more. The chain is built from TRBV6-5 and TRBJ2-1; D gene uncertain. Germline assignment: CDR1 MNHEY and CDR2 SVGAGI. The V end was cut by 2 bases, the J end by 9 bases, with 17 bases between. CDR3 length: 15 residues. Here the CDR3 DNA reads TGTGCCAGCAGTTACGTCGGCCCGAACAACGGTGAGCAGTTCTTC. This gives the protein CASSYVGPNNGEQFF.

At least ten counts were recorded for this clonotype. V gene TRBV20-1 combines with J gene TRBJ2-7, with 10 bases fitting TRBD2. Trimming at V came to 3 bases and at J to 6 bases, leaving 8 bases not matched to a gene. The CDR3 has 14 residues. In germline, CDR1 is DFQATT, CDR2 SNEGSKA (reference sequence). This CDR3 reads CSASPRLAGVEQYF. CDR3 bases: TGCAGTGCTAGCCCGCGGCTAGCGGGAGTCGAGCAGTACTTC.

V gene TRBV7-9 combines with J gene TRBJ2-7, with TRBD2 identical over 8 bases. This CDR3 is 16 amino acids long. Trimming at V came to 5 bases and at J to 0 bases, leaving 9 bases not matched to a gene. Germline CDR1 reads SEHNR; CDR2 reads FQNEAQ (reference sequence). This CDR3 reads CASSLSATSDSYEQYF. CDR3 bases: TGTGCCAGCAGCCTTAGTGCGACTAGCGACTCCTACGAGCAGTACTTC.

This clonotype was found a few times. The J gene is TRBJ2-2, the V gene TRBV2; 7 bases fit TRBD1. Per the germline V gene, CDR1 is SNHLY and CDR2 is FYNNEI. V trimming: 7 bases; J trimming: 1 base; junction bases outside the gene matches: 6. This CDR3 has 15 amino acids. The CDR3 DNA is TGTGCCAGCAAAACAGGGGTAGGGAACACCGGGGAGCTGTTTTTT. Protein product: CASKTGVGNTGELFF.

This clonotype was observed a few times. The chain is built from TRBV7-2 and TRBJ1-2; the D gene is possibly TRBD1 (5 bases). V lost 4 bases and J lost 8, with 17 bases in between. Germline V gene sequence: CDR1 SGHTA, CDR2 FQGNSA. This CDR3 contains 14 residues. This CDR3 is CASSSQRQLGGYTF. The CDR3 DNA is TGTGCCAGCAGCTCTCAACGACAGCTTGGAGGCTACACCTTC.

This clonotype was seen only a few times. The chain joins TRBV18 to TRBJ1-3; no firm D call. With 1 base removed from V and 3 bases from J, the gap between germline ends came to 10 bases. Looked up from germline, CDR1 is KGHSH and CDR2 is LQKENI. The CDR3 is 15 residues long. The CDR3 DNA sequence: TGTGCCAGCTCACCACTGAACAGAGATGGAAACACCATATATTTT. This gives the protein CASSPLNRDGNTIYF.